The rows below give T cell receptor beta chains drawn from one sample of a study of blood T cell repertoires in COVID-19. Assay: immunoSEQ multiplex PCR; the TCRdb copy retains only in-frame clones and omits some. This sample has more than 100,000 clones, with around nine tenths found just once. The source material was peripheral blood. The receptors stem from a man in his sixties or seventies with active COVID-19. The CDR3 runs from the conserved cysteine through the conserved F or W. D genes are given only for firm matches. Size is stated for part of the rows, as once, few or many counts, or as a class when the clone is expanded.

d_call: NA
v_call: TRBV24-1
clone_size: NA
j_call: TRBJ2-4
cdr3_nt: TGTGCCACCAGTGACTCCCCGACAGAAAACATTCAGTACTTC
cdr3_aa: CATSDSPTENIQYF

d_call: NA
v_call: TRBV12-3/TRBV12-4
clone_size: NA
j_call: TRBJ2-1
cdr3_nt: TGTGCCAGCAGGTCCCGCAATGAGCAGTTCTTC
cdr3_aa: CASRSRNEQFF

d_call: TRBD1
v_call: TRBV19
clone_size: NA
j_call: TRBJ1-5
cdr3_nt: TGTGCCAGTAGTATACTCGGACAGGGAGCGGATCAGCCCCAGCATTTT
cdr3_aa: CASSILGQGADQPQHF

d_call: TRBD1
v_call: TRBV2
clone_size: NA
j_call: TRBJ1-1
cdr3_nt: TGTGCCAGCAGGGATACAGGGGTGGTGAACACTGAAGCTTTCTTT
cdr3_aa: CASRDTGVVNTEAFF

d_call: TRBD1
v_call: TRBV27
clone_size: NA
j_call: TRBJ1-5
cdr3_nt: TGTGCCAGCAGTTCCACCGTAATCGGACAGGGCAATCAGCCCCAGCATTTT
cdr3_aa: CASSSTVIGQGNQPQHF

d_call: NA
v_call: TRBV19
clone_size: NA
j_call: TRBJ2-5
cdr3_nt: TGTGCCAGTAGTATAGCGGGTCAAGAGACCCAGTACTTC
cdr3_aa: CASSIAGQETQYF

d_call: TRBD2
v_call: TRBV24-1
clone_size: NA
j_call: TRBJ2-1
cdr3_nt: TGTGCCACCAGTGGTTTAGCGGGAGGGGGCTCCTACAATGAGCAGTTCTTC
cdr3_aa: CATSGLAGGGSYNEQFF

d_call: NA
v_call: TRBV24-1
clone_size: NA
j_call: TRBJ2-7
cdr3_nt: TGTGCCCCTATCGGGGAGCAGTACTTC
cdr3_aa: CAPIGEQYF

d_call: TRBD2
v_call: TRBV27
clone_size: NA
j_call: TRBJ2-7
cdr3_nt: TGTGCCAGCAGTCCCTATCTAGCGGGTGTCTACGAGCAGTACTTC
cdr3_aa: CASSPYLAGVYEQYF

d_call: NA
v_call: TRBV6-1
clone_size: NA
j_call: TRBJ1-4
cdr3_nt: TGTGCCAGCAGTGAAGGAGTTGGGGGGGTGGAAAAACTGTTTTTT
cdr3_aa: CASSEGVGGVEKLFF

d_call: TRBD1
v_call: TRBV6-5
clone_size: NA
j_call: TRBJ1-5
cdr3_nt: TGTGCCAGCCTGGGACAGTATAGCAATCAGCCCCAGCATTTT
cdr3_aa: CASLGQYSNQPQHF

d_call: TRBD2
v_call: TRBV4-2
clone_size: once
j_call: TRBJ2-2
cdr3_nt: TGTGCCAGCAGCCAAGATCATGGGCTAGCGGGGACCGGGGAGCTGTTTTTT
cdr3_aa: CASSQDHGLAGTGELFF

d_call: TRBD2
v_call: TRBV10-2
clone_size: NA
j_call: TRBJ2-1
cdr3_nt: TGCGCCAGCAGTCAGGGGACTAGCGCTTTAAATGAGCAGTTCTTC
cdr3_aa: CASSQGTSALNEQFF

d_call: TRBD2
v_call: TRBV28
clone_size: NA
j_call: TRBJ2-7
cdr3_nt: TGTGCCAGCAGTTTAGCGGGAGCCAAGAGGGAGCAGTACTTC
cdr3_aa: CASSLAGAKREQYF

d_call: TRBD1
v_call: TRBV2
clone_size: NA
j_call: TRBJ1-1
cdr3_nt: TGTGCCAGCAGCGGACAGGGGTCCGTACGGAGGAACACTGAAGCTTTCTTT
cdr3_aa: CASSGQGSVRRNTEAFF

d_call: TRBD1
v_call: TRBV11-1
clone_size: NA
j_call: TRBJ1-4
cdr3_nt: TGTGCCAGCAGCACTAGACAGGGGAGGAGCGAAAAACTGTTTTTT
cdr3_aa: CASSTRQGRSEKLFF

d_call: TRBD2
v_call: TRBV7-2
clone_size: NA
j_call: TRBJ2-7
cdr3_nt: TGTGCCAGCAGCTTCGCCGGGACTAGCGGCCCCTACGAGCAGTACTTC
cdr3_aa: CASSFAGTSGPYEQYF